This T cell receptor beta chain emerged from a study of T-cell memory formation after mild COVID-19. Study-level background: For the most part, TCR clusters were specific to one donor.

This clonotype was detected many times. Antigen specificity is unknown. TCRdb used MiXCR to reprocess the 5' RACE reads, holding one entry per CDR3 protein. The sample lists nearly 110,000 distinct CDR3 sequences, 9.5% to 15% seen once, with around 25% in the top ten. There are 14 residues in the CDR3. The V end was cut by 3 bases, the J end by 3 bases, with 12 bases between. CDR1 DFQATT and CDR2 SNEGSKA come from the germline V gene (reference sequence). Whole-study results and caveats: Memory cells collected pre-infection included some clones that later responded, suggesting cross-reactive memory joined. CD4/CD8 balance held among clones contracting day 15 to 85, and later expanders leaned CD4+. Confirmation of SARS-CoV-2 specificity was lacking for second-wave clones peaking day 37.

The chain has TRBV20-1 and TRBJ2-1; D remains unclear. This receptor was taken from an adult woman who had mild COVID-19 (a few samples of this study predate the infection). Cell type and time point are not known. Sequencing was performed on PBMCs or a T cell subset sorted from them (not recorded which). The CDR3 spells CSASEPLGYNEQFF. The CDR3 DNA follows: TGCAGTGCTAGTGAGCCTCTGGGCTACAATGAGCAGTTCTTC.